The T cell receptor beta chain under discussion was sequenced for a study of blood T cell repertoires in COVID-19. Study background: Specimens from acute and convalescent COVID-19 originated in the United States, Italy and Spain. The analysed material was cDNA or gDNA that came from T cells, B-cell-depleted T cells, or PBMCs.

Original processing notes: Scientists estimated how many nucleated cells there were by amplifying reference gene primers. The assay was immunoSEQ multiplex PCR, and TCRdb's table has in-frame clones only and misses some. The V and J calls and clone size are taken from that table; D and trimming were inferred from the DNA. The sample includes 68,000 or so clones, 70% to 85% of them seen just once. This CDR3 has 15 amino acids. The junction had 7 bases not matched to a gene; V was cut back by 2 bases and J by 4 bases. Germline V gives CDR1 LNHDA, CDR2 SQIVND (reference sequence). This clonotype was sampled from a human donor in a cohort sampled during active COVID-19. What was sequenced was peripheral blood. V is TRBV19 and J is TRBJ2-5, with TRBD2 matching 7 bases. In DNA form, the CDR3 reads TGTGCCAGTAGTATACTGGGAGGGTATGGAGAGACCCAGTACTTC. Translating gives CASSILGGYGETQYF.